These 13 T cell receptor beta chains were all obtained from the same sample, sequenced in a study of CD8+ T cells in alopecia areata. Documented treatment: oral pan-JAK inhibitor, 5-10 mg twice daily. RNA extraction and reverse transcription yielded cDNA as sequencing template. Data came from immunoSEQ multiplex PCR; TCRdb stores just in-frame clones and leaves some out. The data show over 150,000 clones, with 45% to 65% seen just once and roughly 0.7% held by the top ten. The sequencing used CD4+ T cells sorted from blood, collected at week 4, from a patient treated with tofacitinib. These receptors were obtained from a human donor with alopecia areata.

The chain employs TRBV29-1 and TRBJ1-4; TRBD1 might be the D (6 bases). CDR1 is SQVTM and CDR2 is ANQGSEA in the germline V gene. V lost 6 bases and J lost 5, with 10 bases in between. This CDR3 is 12 amino acids long. The CDR3 region is CSVRGSNEKLFF. As DNA, the CDR3 is TGCAGCGTCAGGGGTTCGAATGAAAAACTGTTTTTT.

The chain has TRBV9 and TRBJ1-5, with 7 nucleotides matching TRBD1. Germline assignment: CDR1 SGDLS and CDR2 YYNGEE. The CDR3 extends over 15 amino acids. V lost 4 bases, J lost 5 bases, and 9 bases stayed unmatched. The CDR3 sequence is CASSSRQGRDQPQHF. The DNA of the CDR3 is TGTGCCAGCAGCTCGCGACAGGGAAGGGATCAGCCCCAGCATTTT. Drawing the rest from reference TRBV9 and TRBJ1-5, the complete variable domain is DSGVTQTPKHLITATGQRVTLRCSPRSGDLSVYWYQQSLDQGLQFLIQYYNGEERAKGNILERFSAQQFPDLHSELNLSSLELGDSALYFCASSSRQGRDQPQHFGDGTRLSIL.

The V and J genes are TRBV5-1 and TRBJ2-1, with 12 bases fitting TRBD2. CDR3 length: 17 amino acids. The V segment lost 4 bases and the J segment 8 bases; nucleotides outside the gene matches: 13. CDR1 SGHRS and CDR2 YFSETQ come from the germline V gene. The CDR3 here is CASSRGTSGPPNDEQFF. The CDR3 DNA follows: TGCGCCAGCAGCCGAGGGACTAGCGGGCCCCCGAACGATGAGCAGTTCTTC.

The chain joins TRBV30 to TRBJ2-5, with TRBD1 matching 9 bases. After removal of 4 bases from V and 6 bases from J, the junction contained 15 bases not matched to a gene. Germline CDR1 reads GTSNPN; CDR2 reads SVGIG (reference sequence). The CDR3 length is 16 residues. CDR3 residues: CAWTSTPGTGSKTQYF. In DNA, the CDR3 is TGTGCCTGGACCTCCACCCCCGGGACAGGGAGTAAGACCCAGTACTTC.

The V call is TRBV4-1, the J call TRBJ1-5; D might be TRBD1 (6 bases). Germline CDR1 and CDR2: MGHRA and YSYEKL. This CDR3 region has 16 residues. V was clipped by 0 bases and J by 5 bases, with 14 bases between them. The CDR3 sequence: CASSQEYHRVYQPQHF. In nucleotides, the CDR3 is TGCGCCAGCAGCCAAGAATACCACAGGGTTTATCAGCCCCAGCATTTT.

The rearrangement links TRBV4-1 to TRBJ2-7; D may be TRBD1 or TRBD2 (5 bases each). Germline loops: CDR1 MGHRA, CDR2 YSYEKL. The V end lost 4 bases, the J end lost 2 bases, and 18 bases lay between the germline ends. The CDR3 runs 16 residues. The chain's CDR3 is CASSRTGTGNTYEQYF. In DNA, the CDR3 is TGCGCCAGCAGCCGGACGGGGACGGGGAATACCTACGAGCAGTACTTC.

The chain recombines TRBV29-1 with TRBJ1-1; the D gene is possibly TRBD1 (5 bases). This CDR3 has 13 residues. CDR1 and CDR2 from the germline V gene are SQVTM and ANQGSEA. The V end lost 5 bases, the J end lost 4 bases, and 14 bases lay between the germline ends. As DNA, the CDR3 is TGCAGCGTTAACCCCACCCAGGGCACTGAAGCTTTCTTT. It translates to CSVNPTQGTEAFF.

This rearrangement joins TRBV11-3 to TRBJ2-1; D unclear. Germline values: CDR1 SGHNT, CDR2 YENEEA. Trimming pared 3 bases from V and 3 bases from J, leaving 12 bases between. CDR3 length equals 15 residues. The CDR3 loop is CASSLGRGGYNEQFF. CDR3 coding DNA: TGTGCCAGCAGCTTGGGCCGCGGCGGCTACAATGAGCAGTTCTTC.

This clone appeared once. J is TRBJ1-5 and V is TRBV11-3; no clear D gene. The CDR3 covers 12 residues. Germline CDR1 is SGHNT and CDR2 is YENEEA. V was shortened by 8 bases and J by 6 bases, with 11 bases between the two germline ends. The CDR3 reads CASPNRSQPQHF. CDR3 DNA sequence: TGTGCCAGCCCCAACCGGTCTCAGCCCCAGCATTTT.

The chain links TRBV29-1 to TRBJ1-1; D might be TRBD1 (6 bases). CDR1 and CDR2 (germline): SQVTM, ANQGSEA. Trimming cost V 6 bases and J 1 base, with 12 bases left between them. The CDR3 is made up of 13 amino acids. CDR3 sequence: CSVRQDGNTEAFF. Written as DNA, the CDR3 is TGCAGCGTCCGACAGGACGGGAACACTGAAGCTTTCTTT.

In its sample, this clone was seen once. The rearrangement uses TRBV29-1 and TRBJ1-1, with D uncertain. Germline CDR1 and CDR2: SQVTM and ANQGSEA. The CDR3 consists of 13 residues. V lost 4 bases and J 0 bases, leaving 9 bases between the germline ends. CDR3: CSVGDGLNTEAFF. The CDR3 nucleotides read TGCAGCGTTGGGGATGGGTTGAACACTGAAGCTTTCTTT.

This rearrangement joins TRBV2 to TRBJ2-6, with no clear D. The CDR3 is made up of 13 amino acids. The germline V gene has CDR1 SNHLY and CDR2 FYNNEI. The CDR3 loop reads CGILRSGANVLTF. The CDR3 nucleotides are TGTGGCATCCTACGCTCTGGGGCCAACGTCCTGACTTTC.

The chain has TRBV30 and TRBJ2-7; the D gene is possibly TRBD2 (6 bases). Germline V gene lookup returns CDR1 GTSNPN and CDR2 SVGIG (reference sequence). Deletions cut 1 base from V and 2 bases from J, with 18 bases between. The CDR3 totals 16 residues. CDR3 sequence: CAWSAGLKRATYEQYF. The DNA for the CDR3 is TGTGCCTGGAGTGCGGGCCTAAAGCGGGCAACCTACGAGCAGTACTTC.